This TCR beta chain was sequenced in a study of T cell responses to AZD1222 COVID-19 vaccine. Study observations and caveats: Along spike, vaccine-associated CD4 TCRs were found throughout, with dominance at 160-218 and 743-854. As reported, nearly half of all spike-specific TCRs target variant regions that are unmutated.

With respect to this clone: The antigen is not known.

Measured with immunoSEQ multiplex PCR; TCRdb has only the in-frame clones, and not every one. The table records 170,000 or so clones, around 93% of them present only once. This CDR3 comprises 14 residues. Germline assignment: CDR1 SGHNT and CDR2 YYREEE (reference sequence). V shed 2 bases and J shed 5 bases, with 13 bases lying between them. This TCR was sampled from an adult who received the MenACWY meningococcal vaccine as a control. The chain combines TRBV5-4 with TRBJ1-2; the D gene is possibly TRBD1 (5 bases). The sample here was peripheral blood, taken 28 days after the second dose of the MenACWY control vaccine. CDR3 loop: CASSLGTGGYGYTF. For the CDR3, the DNA is TGTGCCAGCAGCTTAGGGACGGGTGGTTATGGCTACACCTTC. Supplemented by reference TRBV5-4 and TRBJ1-2, the full variable domain reads ETGVTQSPTHLIKTRGQQVTLRCSSQSGHNTVSWYQQALGQGPQFIFQYYREEENGRGNFPPRFSGLQFPNYSSELNVNALELDDSALYLCASSLGTGGYGYTFGSGTRLTVV.